This T cell receptor beta chain was found in a study of cytomegalovirus exposure and HLA in healthy donors. About the study: When fewer than 400 donors were genotyped, about 80% of them were found to fall in the Caucasian-associated ancestry cluster.

The germline V gene has CDR1 SGHTA and CDR2 FQGNSA. There are 14 residues in the CDR3. V was trimmed by 10 bases and J by 3 bases, leaving 18 bases between them. The study ran its PCR with 60 Vbeta and 13 Jbeta primers. Per the study methods: Later, tens of millions of unique TCR beta chains were counted in an analysis, and roughly 10 million of them were shared. The data were produced by immunoSEQ multiplex PCR, yet TCRdb's version contains in-frame clones alone and is incomplete. V and J calls and clone size are those listed in that table; D and trimming were worked out from the DNA. The table lists roughly 99,000 clones, more than 70% of them singletons. Study results and limitations: Reports credit the classifier with highly specific, highly sensitive diagnosis of cytomegalovirus status. Cytomegalovirus-associated TCR beta chains were listed, numbering 150 to 200.

The table lists this clone with a count of one. Its antigen remains unknown. The TCR sequence derives from a young man in good health and CMV-seronegative. J is TRBJ1-2 and V is TRBV7-2, with D possibly matching TRBD1 (6 bases). The sequencing sample was made of PBMCs. The CDR3 sequence: CATKGGGTDYGYTF. CDR3 DNA sequence: TGTGCCACCAAGGGGGGGGGAACGGACTATGGCTACACCTTC.